The 30 T cell receptor beta chains presented below share a single source sample, sequenced in a study of blood T cell repertoires in COVID-19. Here immunoSEQ multiplex PCR was the method, and the copy in TCRdb shows in-frame clones only, minus some. The top ten hold 0.7% of the sample, which has more than 450,000 clones, roughly 90% seen once. Sequenced: PBMCs or T cells enriched from blood (not recorded which). These receptors were collected from a woman aged 18-35 years who had recovered from COVID-19.

This clone was counted a single time. This chain uses TRBV5-8 with TRBJ2-1; tentatively, D is TRBD1 (6 bases). The germline CDR1 and CDR2 sequences are SGHTS and YDEGEE. V gave up 8 bases and J gave up 12 bases, with 18 bases separating them. CDR3 length: 12 amino acids. CDR3 sequence (DNA): TGTGCCAGGTTAGACAGGTTAGCCCCGCAGTTCTTC. Protein sequence: CARLDRLAPQFF.

This clone turned up a few times. J is TRBJ1-4 and V is TRBV19; D is ambiguous. V lost 1 base, J lost 4 bases, and 4 bases lay in between. Germline CDR1 and CDR2: LNHDA and SQIVND (reference sequence). The CDR3 has 13 amino acids. The chain's CDR3 is CASSIAHNEKLFF. The CDR3, as DNA: TGTGCCAGTAGTATAGCCCATAATGAAAAACTGTTTTTT.

The chain joins TRBV5-1 to TRBJ1-5; 7 bases are shared with TRBD1. Germline V gives CDR1 SGHRS, CDR2 YFSETQ. The ends lost 0 bases at V and 2 bases at J; junction bases unmatched: 5. CDR3 size: 16 residues. This CDR3 is CASSLEGAQGNQPQHF. The DNA of the CDR3 is TGCGCCAGCAGCTTGGAGGGGGCGCAAGGCAATCAGCCCCAGCATTTT.

The chain combines TRBV5-6 with TRBJ2-7, with 9 positions matching TRBD2. The CDR3 runs 18 residues. Trimming cost V 4 bases and J 5 bases; bases outside gene matches: 19. Germline V gene lookup returns CDR1 SGHDT and CDR2 YYEEEE. The CDR3 spells CASSGREAFSGGQHEQYF. The CDR3 DNA sequence: TGTGCCAGCAGCGGGCGGGAGGCGTTTAGCGGGGGACAACACGAGCAGTACTTC. Complete variable domain (other parts from reference TRBV5-6 and TRBJ2-7): DAGVTQSPTHLIKTRGQQVTLRCSPKSGHDTVSWYQQALGQGPQFIFQYYEEEERQRGNFPDRFSGHQFPNYSSELNVNALLLGDSALYLCASSGREAFSGGQHEQYFGPGTRLTVT.

The chain uses TRBV2 and TRBJ2-3; the D gene is possibly TRBD1 (6 bases). The CDR3 runs to 18 residues. Germline loops: CDR1 SNHLY, CDR2 FYNNEI. V dropped 7 bases and J dropped 0 bases, with 23 bases sitting between them. CDR3 loop: CASTTSRAGAGSTDTQYF. The CDR3 bases are TGTGCCAGCACTACCTCAAGGGCAGGGGCAGGTAGCACAGATACGCAGTATTTT. The variable domain in full, completed from reference TRBV2 and TRBJ2-3, reads EPEVTQTPSHQVTQMGQEVILRCVPISNHLYFYWYRQILGQKVEFLVSFYNNEISEKSEIFDDQFSVERPDGSNFTLKIRSTKLEDSAMYFCASTTSRAGAGSTDTQYFGPGTRLTVL.

This chain joins TRBV6-5 and TRBJ1-4; 9 nucleotides agree with TRBD1. J was trimmed by 4 bases and V by 1 base; bases with no gene match: 4. The germline V gene has CDR1 MNHEY and CDR2 SVGAGI. CDR3 length equals 16 residues. Here the CDR3 DNA reads TGTGCCAGCAGTTACTACCGGGGACAGGGTAATGAAAAACTGTTTTTT. Its protein is CASSYYRGQGNEKLFF.

This sequence joins TRBV10-1 and TRBJ1-4; possible D gene TRBD1, 6 bases. Germline-derived CDR1 and CDR2 are WNHNN and SYGVQD (reference sequence). Trimming left V 3 bases short and J 8 bases short, with 13 bases between. There are 14 residues in the CDR3. CDR3: CASSDQGSDEKLFF. CDR3 nucleotide sequence: TGCGCCAGCAGTGATCAGGGGAGCGACGAAAAACTGTTTTTT.

This rearrangement joins TRBV6-5 to TRBJ2-2; tentative D call: TRBD2 (5 bases). The ends were cut back, 9 bases at V and 5 bases at J, with 19 bases in the middle. Per germline, CDR1 MNHEY and CDR2 SVGAGI. There are 15 residues in the CDR3. Here the CDR3 reads CASEPGPGKTGELFF. DNA for the CDR3: TGTGCCAGTGAACCGGGTCCGGGAAAAACCGGGGAGCTGTTTTTT.

CDR3 coding DNA: TGTGCTAGTGGTTGGGGAGACCTTAATGAGCAGTTCTTC. Protein sequence: CASGWGDLNEQFF. The V gene is TRBV12-5, the J gene TRBJ2-1; the D gene is possibly TRBD2 (5 bases). V was shortened by 4 bases and J by 7 bases, with 11 bases between the two germline ends. There are 13 residues in the CDR3. The V gene's germline CDR1 is LGHNT and CDR2 FRNRAP.

This sequence joins TRBV4-2 and TRBJ2-7; 9 nucleotides agree with TRBD2. V was pared by 3 bases and J by 3 bases, with 6 bases of the junction left unmatched. Germline V gene lookup returns CDR1 LGHNA and CDR2 YNFKEQ. The CDR3 loop spans 15 amino acids. The CDR3 nucleotides are TGTGCCAGCAGCCAGACCCTTAGCGGGGGCTACGAGCAGTACTTC. Translated: CASSQTLSGGYEQYF.

This clone has more than one count but fewer than ten. The chain uses TRBV27 and TRBJ1-1; 9 bases are shared with TRBD1. Germline CDR1 is MNHEY and CDR2 is SMNVEV (reference sequence). With 0 bases clipped from V and 4 bases from J, the junction kept 6 bases outside the gene matches. The length of the CDR3 is 16 residues. CDR3 sequence (DNA): TGTGCCAGCAGTTTATCAAGGGACAGGGAAAGCACTGAAGCTTTCTTT. Protein sequence: CASSLSRDRESTEAFF.

The chain links TRBV5-4 to TRBJ1-1; 9 bases are a match to TRBD1. In germline, CDR1 is SGHNT, CDR2 YYREEE (reference sequence). The CDR3 length is 17 residues. Trimming cost V 4 bases and J 3 bases; bases outside gene matches: 13. CDR3: CASSKGQGSRLYTEAFF. The CDR3 bases are TGTGCCAGCAGCAAGGGACAGGGCAGTAGGTTGTACACTGAAGCTTTCTTT.

This chain connects TRBV5-1 to TRBJ1-2, with TRBD1 matching 8 bases. With V trimmed by 3 bases and J by 4 bases, 5 bases remained unmatched. CDR1 and CDR2 (germline): SGHRS, YFSETQ. This CDR3 is built from 14 residues. As DNA, the CDR3 is TGCGCCAGCAGCTCCGGGACAGGTCGCTATGGCTACACCTTC. Its translation: CASSSGTGRYGYTF.

This clone came up once. The chain joins TRBV5-6 to TRBJ1-1; D is perhaps TRBD1 (6 bases). CDR3 length equals 13 residues. Germline V gene data show CDR1 as SGHDT and CDR2 as YYEEEE. Between the trimmed V and J ends, which lost 0 bases and 7 bases, there was a span of 10 bases. The CDR3 loop reads CASSLGRGYEAFF. CDR3 coding DNA: TGTGCCAGCAGCTTGGGCAGGGGCTATGAAGCTTTCTTT.

This sequence joins TRBV4-1 and TRBJ1-1; TRBD1 aligns across 8 bases. V lost 4 bases to trimming and J lost 2 bases; unmatched junction nucleotides: 6. The CDR3 is made up of 15 amino acids. CDR1 is MGHRA, CDR2 YSYEKL, per germline. The CDR3 loop is CASSPGQGDNTEAFF. The CDR3 coding sequence is TGCGCCAGCAGCCCTGGACAGGGAGATAACACTGAAGCTTTCTTT.

The CDR3 region is CASSQNRGHEKLFF. CDR3 nucleotides: TGTGCCAGCAGCCAAAACAGGGGGCATGAAAAACTGTTTTTT. The chain uses TRBV6-5 and TRBJ1-4; TRBD1 matches at 9 bases. This CDR3 has 14 amino acids. Looked up from germline, CDR1 is MNHEY and CDR2 is SVGAGI. The trim removed 6 bases at V and 6 bases at J, leaving 5 bases unmatched.

The chain links TRBV6-4 to TRBJ2-1; possible D gene TRBD2, 6 bases. The germline V gene has CDR1 MRHNA and CDR2 SNTAGT. The CDR3 spans 14 residues. V gave up 0 bases and J gave up 10 bases, with 13 bases separating them. The CDR3 region has the DNA TGTGCCAGCAGTGACTCCGGACTATCAGGGGAGCAGTTCTTC. As protein: CASSDSGLSGEQFF.

J is TRBJ2-3 and V is TRBV5-1, with 8 nucleotides matching TRBD1. V trimming: 2 bases; J trimming: 2 bases; junction bases outside the gene matches: 4. The CDR3 spans 15 residues. In germline, CDR1 is SGHRS, CDR2 YFSETQ. CDR3 protein: CASSFNRGATDTQYF. The CDR3 coding sequence is TGCGCCAGCAGCTTCAACAGGGGGGCCACAGATACGCAGTATTTT.

This chain joins TRBV12-3 or TRBV12-4 and TRBJ1-1; D is unresolved. Trimming took off 5 bases at V and 6 bases at J, with 7 bases between the two ends. This CDR3 is built from 11 residues. This chain's CDR3 is CASSRTAEAFF. DNA for the CDR3: TGTGCCAGCAGTAGAACTGCTGAAGCTTTCTTT.

This chain links TRBV19 with TRBJ2-2; D ambiguous. CDR3 length equals 14 residues. Germline V lookup: CDR1 LNHDA, CDR2 SQIVND (reference sequence). Trimming removed 3 bases at V and 4 bases at J, with 9 bases between. CDR3 sequence reads: CASSIPAGTGELFF. The CDR3 DNA is TGTGCCAGTAGTATCCCCGCCGGCACCGGGGAGCTGTTTTTT.

This chain joins TRBV9 and TRBJ1-2; D remains ambiguous. Per germline, CDR1 SGDLS and CDR2 YYNGEE. The length of the CDR3 is 13 residues. Trimming cost V 2 bases and J 4 bases, with 9 bases left between them. Written as DNA, the CDR3 is TGTGCCAGCAGCGTTGGAGAGTCCTATGGCTACACCTTC. Translated: CASSVGESYGYTF.

This clone has just one count. This sequence joins TRBV5-1 and TRBJ2-3; D possibly corresponds to TRBD1 (6 bases). Trimming stripped 0 bases from V and 5 bases from J, with 16 bases between. CDR1 is SGHRS, CDR2 YFSETQ, per germline. This CDR3 spans 16 amino acids. CDR3 amino acids: CASSLGQVSGGDTQYF. The CDR3 DNA follows: TGCGCCAGCAGCTTGGGACAGGTCTCTGGGGGAGATACGCAGTATTTT.

This clone was counted a few times. The chain is built from TRBV29-1 and TRBJ1-4; D perhaps matches TRBD1 (5 bases). V was clipped by 7 bases and J by 5 bases, with 17 bases between them. Germline V gives CDR1 SQVTM, CDR2 ANQGSEA. This CDR3 region has 14 residues. The DNA for the CDR3 is TGCAGCGCTGCTGTCGGGGGTGGGAATGAAAAACTGTTTTTT. Translating it yields CSAAVGGGNEKLFF.

The rearrangement uses TRBV12-3 or TRBV12-4 and TRBJ1-1; D is unresolved. Trimming removed 1 base from V and 10 bases from J, with 10 bases in between. The CDR3 totals 12 residues. The DNA for the CDR3 is TGTGCCAGCAGTTTAGGGGAGATTGGAGCTTTCTTT. It yields the protein CASSLGEIGAFF.

The CDR3 DNA reads as TGTGCCAGCAGCTTCTGGCAGGAGGACTATGGCTACACCTTC. Its protein is CASSFWQEDYGYTF. The chain combines TRBV11-2 with TRBJ1-2; no clear D gene. Looked up from germline, CDR1 is SGHAT and CDR2 is FQNNGV. CDR3 length: 14 residues. Trimming removed 3 bases at V and 3 bases at J, with 11 bases between.

The chain recombines TRBV10-3 with TRBJ2-7; 7 bases agree with TRBD1. The trim removed 2 bases at V and 3 bases at J, leaving 1 base unmatched. The germline V gene has CDR1 ENHRY and CDR2 SYGVKD. The CDR3 runs 13 residues. DNA of the CDR3: TGTGCCATCAGTGAGGGACAGGACTACGAGCAGTACTTC. As protein: CAISEGQDYEQYF.

The chain recombines TRBV24-1 with TRBJ2-1, with D maybe TRBD1 (6 bases). The V gene lost 0 bases and the J gene lost 7 bases, with 18 bases spanning the gap. CDR3 size: 17 residues. CDR1 and CDR2 (germline): KGHDR, SFDVKD. The CDR3, as DNA: TGTGCCACCAGTGATTTGCAGGGGCAGGGGCTTGGAAATGAGCAGTTCTTC. It encodes CATSDLQGQGLGNEQFF.

This clone was counted between two and nine times. The chain carries TRBV30 and TRBJ2-7, with 12 bases fitting TRBD1. Trimming took 8 bases from V and 2 from J; bases not matched to a gene: 7. In germline, CDR1 is GTSNPN, CDR2 SVGIG (reference sequence). The CDR3 runs to 14 residues. The CDR3 region is CATSGTGGAYEQYF. CDR3 DNA sequence: TGTGCCACCTCCGGGACAGGGGGCGCCTACGAGCAGTACTTC.

V is TRBV12-5 and J is TRBJ2-1; TRBD1 aligns across 7 bases. The V segment lost 0 bases and the J segment 2 bases; nucleotides outside the gene matches: 4. Germline V gives CDR1 LGHNT, CDR2 FRNRAP. This CDR3 is 16 amino acids long. This CDR3 reads CASGLVRDRAYNEQFF. The CDR3, as DNA: TGTGCTAGTGGTTTGGTCCGAGACAGGGCCTACAATGAGCAGTTCTTC.

Only one count was recorded for this clone. The chain links TRBV7-9 to TRBJ1-4, with 8 bases matching TRBD1. This CDR3 has 15 amino acids. Germline V lookup: CDR1 SEHNR, CDR2 FQNEAQ (reference sequence). Losses at the gene ends were 4 bases for V and 6 bases for J; bases not matched to a gene: 7. CDR3 nucleotide sequence: TGTGCCAGCAGCTCTTCGGACAGGGCCTATGAAAAACTGTTTTTT. This encodes CASSSSDRAYEKLFF.